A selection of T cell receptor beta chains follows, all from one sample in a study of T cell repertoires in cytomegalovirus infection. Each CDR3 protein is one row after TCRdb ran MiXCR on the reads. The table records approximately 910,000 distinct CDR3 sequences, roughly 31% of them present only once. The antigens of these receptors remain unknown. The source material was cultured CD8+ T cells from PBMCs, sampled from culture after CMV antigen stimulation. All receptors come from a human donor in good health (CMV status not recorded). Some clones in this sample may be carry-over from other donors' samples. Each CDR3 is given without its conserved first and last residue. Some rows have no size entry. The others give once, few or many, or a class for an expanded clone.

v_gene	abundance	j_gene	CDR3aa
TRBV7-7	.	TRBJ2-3	ASSPRTSGGASDTQY
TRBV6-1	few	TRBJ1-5	ASRRWGLDSNQPQH
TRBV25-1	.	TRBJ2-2	ASSANRGNTGELF
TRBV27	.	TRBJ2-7	ASSLRIPYEQY
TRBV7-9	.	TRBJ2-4	ASSFTGGTLKNIQY
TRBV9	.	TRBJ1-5	ASSVGDSLQPQH
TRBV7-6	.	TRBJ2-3	ASSPQLKGGALDTQY
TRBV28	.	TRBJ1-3	ASSFAGDGNTIY
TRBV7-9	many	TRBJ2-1	ASSSYGSSGPNNEQF
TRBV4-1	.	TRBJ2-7	ASSRSTGGPEQY
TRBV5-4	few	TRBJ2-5	ASSPGGSPQETQY
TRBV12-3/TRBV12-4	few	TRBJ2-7	ASSLDGPEQY
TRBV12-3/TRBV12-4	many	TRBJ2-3	ASSTTGDTQY
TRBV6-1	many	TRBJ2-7	ASYRPRDRTYEQY
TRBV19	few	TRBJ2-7	ASTPGQGTSYEQY
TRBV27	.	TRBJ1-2	ASSPRAGLYGYT
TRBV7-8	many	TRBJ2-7	ASSSSRTGGSRGDYEQY
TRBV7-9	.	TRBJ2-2	ASSSRLGPNTGELF
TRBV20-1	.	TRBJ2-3	TTGSDTQY
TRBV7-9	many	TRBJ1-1	ASSPGRGMNTEAF
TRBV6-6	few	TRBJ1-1	ASILSTIYRINGNTEAF
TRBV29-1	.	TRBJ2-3	SVDGTSGGDTDTQY
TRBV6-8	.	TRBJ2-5	ASSYSSYAGGGETQY
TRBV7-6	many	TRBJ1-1	ASSLRGTGGVFGTEAF
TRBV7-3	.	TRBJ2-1	ASSFGDAEQF
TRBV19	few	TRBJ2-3	ASSQDWDRTVTDTQY
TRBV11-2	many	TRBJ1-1	ASSLRRGGNTEAF
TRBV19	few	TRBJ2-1	ASSTPDRASYNEQF